The subject of this entry is one T cell receptor beta chain. This sample was taken from a study of blood T cell repertoires in COVID-19. Method: immunoSEQ multiplex PCR; TCRdb's copy keeps in-frame clones and lacks some. Of about 110,000 clones listed, roughly 80% are singletons. The CDR3 runs 15 residues. V lost 7 bases to trimming and J lost 2 bases, with 14 bases between them. Germline V gene data show CDR1 as MDHEN and CDR2 as SYDVKM. The TCR originated in a man aged 65-85 years with active or convalescent COVID-19. Sequencing was carried out using peripheral blood. The genes are TRBV28 and TRBJ2-2; D perhaps matches TRBD1 (6 bases). The CDR3 loop reads CASTPAQGNTGELFF. Here the CDR3 DNA reads TGTGCCAGCACCCCAGCACAGGGTAACACCGGGGAGCTGTTTTTT.